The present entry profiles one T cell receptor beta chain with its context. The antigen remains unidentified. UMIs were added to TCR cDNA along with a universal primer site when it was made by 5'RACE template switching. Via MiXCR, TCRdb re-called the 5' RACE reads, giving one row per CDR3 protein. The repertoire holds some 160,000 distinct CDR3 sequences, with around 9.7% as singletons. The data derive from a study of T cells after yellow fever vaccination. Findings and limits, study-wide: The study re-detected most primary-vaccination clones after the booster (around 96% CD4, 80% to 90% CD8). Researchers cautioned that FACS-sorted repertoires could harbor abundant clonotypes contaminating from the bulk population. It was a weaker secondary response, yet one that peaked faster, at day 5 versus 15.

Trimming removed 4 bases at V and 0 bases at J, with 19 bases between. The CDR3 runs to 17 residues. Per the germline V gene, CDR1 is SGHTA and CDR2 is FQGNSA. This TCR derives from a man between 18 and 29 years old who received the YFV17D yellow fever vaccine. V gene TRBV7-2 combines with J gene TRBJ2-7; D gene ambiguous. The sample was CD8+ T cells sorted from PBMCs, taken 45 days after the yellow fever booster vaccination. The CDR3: CASSYDELRPASYEQYF. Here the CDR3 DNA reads TGTGCCAGCAGCTACGACGAGTTGAGGCCGGCCTCCTACGAGCAGTACTTC.